Listed below are T cell receptor beta chains from one sample, sequenced in a study of blood T cell repertoires in COVID-19. Sequencing was performed with immunoSEQ multiplex PCR; in TCRdb, only in-frame clones are kept and a portion is missing. The sample records some 250,000 clones, roughly 80% being singletons. Sequencing input: peripheral blood. The receptors here all came from a young woman with acute or convalescent COVID-19. Each CDR3 is given with its conserved first and last residue. A D gene is named only where the DNA matches it firmly. Rows may omit the clone size; those that give it use once, few, many or a size class.

TRBJ1-5 TRBV5-6 . 14 . CASSLGQSNQPQHF TGTGCCAGCAGCTTGGGGCAGAGCAATCAGCCCCAGCATTTT
TRBJ1-2 TRBV4-2 . 16 . CASSQDRGGIAYGYTF TGTGCCAGCAGCCAAGATCGTGGGGGCATAGCCTATGGCTACACCTTC
TRBJ1-3 TRBV14 . 15 TRBD1 CASSQVGTGGNTIYF TGTGCCAGCAGCCAAGTCGGGACAGGGGGAAACACCATATATTTT
TRBJ2-3 TRBV3-1/TRBV3-2 . 16 TRBD2 CASSQFAGASTDTQYF TGTGCCAGCAGCCAATTCGCGGGAGCTAGCACAGATACGCAGTATTTT
TRBJ2-1 TRBV30 once 13 TRBD2 CAWTSGGYNEQFF TGTGCCTGGACTAGCGGGGGGTACAATGAGCAGTTCTTC
TRBJ1-2 TRBV20-1 once 11 . CSAKNRDGYTF TGCAGTGCTAAAAACAGGGATGGCTACACCTTC
TRBJ1-5 TRBV6-2/TRBV6-3 . 14 TRBD1 CASSTGQVYQPQHF TGTGCCAGCAGTACCGGACAGGTTTATCAGCCCCAGCATTTT
TRBJ2-1 TRBV9 . 19 TRBD1 CASSPAPGTATPSANEQFF TGTGCCAGCAGCCCAGCTCCCGGGACAGCGACTCCATCAGCCAATGAGCAGTTCTTC
TRBJ2-3 TRBV18 . 15 TRBD2 CASSPGSGSRYTQYF TGTGCCAGCTCACCAGGGAGCGGGAGTAGGTATACGCAGTATTTT
TRBJ1-6 TRBV5-1 . 15 . CASSLGDSRNSPLHF TGCGCCAGCAGCTTGGGTGACAGCAGGAATTCACCCCTCCACTTT
TRBJ2-1 TRBV5-1 . 13 TRBD2 CASRLAVNNEQFF TGCGCCAGCAGACTAGCGGTGAACAATGAGCAGTTCTTC
TRBJ1-2 TRBV27 once 13 TRBD1 CASSLGQGSGYTF TGTGCCAGCAGTTTGGGACAGGGTAGTGGCTACACCTTC
TRBJ2-3 TRBV14 . 17 . CASSHPPTIASTDTQYF TGTGCCAGCAGCCACCCCCCCACTATCGCTAGCACAGATACGCAGTATTTT
TRBJ1-2 TRBV4-1 . 19 . CASSQDQEDSVAANYGYTF TGCGCCAGCAGCCAAGATCAAGAGGACAGCGTCGCAGCTAACTATGGCTACACCTTC
TRBJ2-1 TRBV7-7 few 18 . CASSLNPGEWGAYNEQFF TGTGCTAGCAGCTTAAATCCTGGCGAGTGGGGCGCCTACAATGAGCAGTTCTTC
TRBJ1-3 TRBV28 . 15 TRBD1 CASNRQGAGGNTIYF TGTGCCAGCAACCGACAGGGGGCGGGGGGAAACACCATATATTTT
TRBJ2-7 TRBV6-5 . 14 . CASSQTRDSYEQYF TGTGCCAGCAGTCAAACCCGGGACTCCTACGAGCAGTACTTC
TRBJ2-2 TRBV7-9 few 14 TRBD1 CASSPRGQIGELFF TGTGCCAGCAGCCCCAGGGGGCAGATCGGGGAGCTGTTTTTT
TRBJ2-7 TRBV28 . 15 TRBD2 CASSQGTSGSYEQYF TGTGCCAGCAGTCAAGGGACTAGCGGATCCTACGAGCAGTACTTC
TRBJ2-7 TRBV10-1 . 16 TRBD2 CASTAPSGTSGYEQYF TGCGCCAGCACCGCACCCTCCGGGACTAGCGGCTACGAGCAGTACTTC
TRBJ2-1 TRBV5-1 . 14 TRBD1 CASSPRTGSNEQFF TGCGCCAGCAGCCCTCGGACAGGGTCGAATGAGCAGTTCTTC
TRBJ2-3 TRBV5-8 . 14 TRBD1 CASTMGQLTDTQYF TGTGCCAGCACCATGGGACAGTTAACAGATACGCAGTATTTT
TRBJ2-3 TRBV5-1 . 20 TRBD2 CASSLARLPRAGGPMDTQYF TGCGCCAGCAGCTTGGCCAGGCTCCCCCGGGCGGGAGGGCCCATGGATACGCAGTATTTT
TRBJ2-5 TRBV21-1 . 16 . CASSKGRDRDKETQYF TGTGCCAGCAGCAAAGGGCGGGACAGGGACAAAGAGACCCAGTACTTC
TRBJ1-4 TRBV28 . 15 . CASSLYSATNEKLFF TGTGCCAGCAGTCTCTACAGTGCAACTAATGAAAAACTGTTTTTT
TRBJ2-7 TRBV6-5 . 14 . CASTLGPGSVGQYF TGTGCCAGCACTTTGGGCCCCGGTTCAGTGGGGCAGTACTTC
TRBJ2-1 TRBV15 . 17 . CATSRDSGTSIYNEQFF TGTGCCACCAGCAGAGATTCAGGGACTTCGATCTACAATGAGCAGTTCTTC
TRBJ1-1 TRBV28 . 14 TRBD1 CASSLPTGGTEAFF TGTGCCAGCAGTTTACCGACAGGGGGAACTGAAGCTTTCTTT
TRBJ2-3 TRBV29-1 . 15 TRBD2 CSVDALAGGTDTQYF TGCAGCGTTGACGCACTAGCGGGAGGGACAGATACGCAGTATTTT
TRBJ1-1 TRBV7-2 . 14 . CASSFREWGTEAFF TGTGCCAGCAGCTTCCGGGAATGGGGCACTGAAGCTTTCTTT
TRBJ2-2 TRBV29-1 . 14 TRBD1 CSVRGGKNTGELFF TGCAGCGTAAGAGGGGGCAAGAACACCGGGGAGCTGTTTTTT
TRBJ2-2 TRBV19 once 17 . CASSRDRNDANTGELFF TGTGCCAGTAGTAGAGACAGGAATGACGCGAACACCGGGGAGCTGTTTTTT
TRBJ2-7 TRBV18 few 15 TRBD1 CASSPGTGGWDEQYF TGTGCCAGCTCACCCGGGACAGGGGGCTGGGACGAGCAGTACTTC
TRBJ2-5 TRBV25-1 . 17 TRBD2 CASSEYRTSGLQETQYF TGTGCCAGCAGTGAATACCGGACTAGCGGACTTCAAGAGACCCAGTACTTC
TRBJ1-2 TRBV5-6 . 13 TRBD1 CASSLAGGRGYTF TGTGCCAGCAGCTTGGCAGGGGGCCGTGGCTACACCTTC
TRBJ2-7 TRBV13 . 14 TRBD2 CASNRREVSYEQYF TGTGCCAGCAATCGGCGGGAGGTCTCCTACGAGCAGTACTTC
TRBJ1-5 TRBV6-5 . 15 TRBD1 CASSTPRGLGQPQHF TGTGCCAGCAGCACCCCAAGGGGGCTTGGGCAGCCCCAGCATTTT
TRBJ1-3 TRBV7-9 . 16 . CASTPTLGSLLGTIYF TGTGCCAGCACCCCCACCCTCGGGAGTCTTCTTGGGACCATATATTTT
TRBJ1-3 TRBV7-7 . 18 . CASSATAWRLGSGNTIYF TGTGCTAGCAGCGCGACAGCGTGGAGACTGGGCTCTGGAAACACCATATATTTT
TRBJ2-1 TRBV4-3 few 16 TRBD2 CASSQDSAGGTNEQFF TGCGCCAGCAGCCAAGATAGCGCGGGAGGCACCAATGAGCAGTTCTTC
TRBJ1-2 TRBV7-9 few 15 . CASSLEAAGEGGYTF TGTGCCAGCAGCTTAGAGGCGGCAGGGGAAGGGGGCTACACCTTC
TRBJ1-6 TRBV7-3 few 19 . CASSSNPDMEALSNSPLHF TGTGCCAGCAGCTCTAACCCGGACATGGAAGCATTATCAAATTCACCCCTCCACTTT
TRBJ2-1 TRBV27 . 15 TRBD2 CASSPGTSGYNEQFF TGTGCCAGCAGCCCCGGGACTAGCGGCTACAATGAGCAGTTCTTC
TRBJ2-3 TRBV27 few 15 . CASSLGLISTDTQYF TGTGCCAGCAGTTTAGGACTTATTAGCACAGATACGCAGTATTTT
TRBJ2-1 TRBV18 few 15 . CASSPPGTYDNEQFF TGTGCCAGCTCACCACCCGGGACATACGACAATGAGCAGTTCTTC
TRBJ2-2 TRBV6-5 . 14 . CASKWGRNTGELFF TGTGCCAGCAAATGGGGGCGGAACACCGGGGAGCTGTTTTTT
TRBJ1-3 TRBV6-5 . 14 . CASSTGSAVNTIYF TGTGCCAGCAGCACGGGGAGTGCTGTAAACACCATATATTTT
TRBJ2-7 TRBV27 . 16 TRBD2 CASSFSFGGSIHEQYF TGTGCCAGCAGTTTTAGTTTTGGCGGGAGTATCCACGAGCAGTACTTC
TRBJ1-4 TRBV6-7 . 13 TRBD1 CASRKGQCEKLFF TGTGCCAGCAGAAAGGGACAGTGTGAAAAACTGTTTTTT
TRBJ2-3 TRBV4-1 . 15 TRBD2 CASSLTSELPDTQYF TGCGCCAGCAGCCTGACTAGCGAGCTCCCAGATACGCAGTATTTT
TRBJ2-7 TRBV5-1 once 13 TRBD2 CASSWTSGYEQYF TGCGCCAGCAGCTGGACTAGCGGCTACGAGCAGTACTTC
TRBJ1-5 TRBV27 . 14 TRBD1 CASSPDRGNQPQHF TGTGCCAGCAGTCCCGACAGGGGCAATCAGCCCCAGCATTTT
TRBJ1-2 TRBV6-5 . 14 TRBD1 CASSQPGQNYGYTF TGTGCCAGCAGCCAGCCGGGACAGAACTATGGCTACACCTTC